This T cell receptor beta chain stems from a study of human T cells and chemical hapten exposure. The wider study: Each week of the approximately 25-week study, patients had diphenylcyclopropenone applied to the scalp. Study observations and caveats: Sensitizing with DPC caused no change in TCRs above 1 in 1000 frequency. Patch test score rose with PT1 expanded TCRs, significant at 8, 16, 32, not 4. Each of the donors had alopecia, so their immune responses may not resemble those of healthy people.

Time point described: patch test 1, 2 weeks after DPC sensitization. Described treatment: therapeutic diphenylcyclopropenone sensitization with weekly scalp DPC. The CDR3 consists of 15 residues. Germline lookup yields CDR1 MNHEY and CDR2 SVGAGI. To note about this clonotype: What it recognizes is unknown. This could be a read error, since a much larger clone is one nucleotide away.

MiXCR was run by TCRdb on the RACE reads, yielding one entry per CDR3 protein. The table lists 65,000 to 85,000 distinct CDR3 sequences, approximately 12% of them singletons. The chain has TRBV6-5 and TRBJ1-1, with TRBD1 matching over 7 bases. The specimen comprised whole blood, sampled in connection with sensitization to the hapten diphenylcyclopropenone (DPC). The receptor's source is a woman aged 55-70 years with alopecia areata. Some clones in this sample may be carry-over from other donors' samples. The CDR3 DNA follows: TGTACCAGCAGTTACCAACCGATCAGGGGGACTGAAGCTTTCTTT. Protein product: CTSSYQPIRGTEAFF.